The clone carrying this T cell receptor beta chain was seen many times. This record belongs to a study of early T cells in non-severe SARS-CoV-2 infection. Across the study: Sequencing targeted bulk RNA from unsorted whole blood, leaving chains unpaired.

TCRdb used MiXCR to reprocess the 5' RACE reads, holding one entry per CDR3 protein. The data hold 45,000 to 65,000 distinct CDR3 sequences, with 9.1% observed a single time. This CDR3 has 13 amino acids. Germline CDR1 is MRHNA and CDR2 is SNTAGT. Trimming left V 11 bases short and J 2 bases short, with 13 bases between. The rearrangement links TRBV6-4 to TRBJ1-5; D gene ambiguous. Sequences were obtained from whole blood. The clonotype originates from an adult who was a healthcare worker with PCR-confirmed SARS-CoV-2 infection or an uninfected control (not recorded which). CDR3 nucleotides: TGTGCCGGTCAGGTCGTCGGCAATCAGCCCCAGCATTTT. This encodes CAGQVVGNQPQHF.